One sample yielded the 7 T cell receptor beta chains listed below, sequenced in a study of T cells in women clearing cervical HPV infection. Profiled with immunoSEQ multiplex PCR; TCRdb holds only in-frame clones, not every one. This sample's table has 30,000 to 35,000 clones. Sequencing was done on a sample of blood buffy coat. The receptor set was obtained from a woman between 18 and 70 years old with a cervical HPV16 infection that either progressed to CIN3+ or cleared (not recorded which).

To note about this clone: From the germline J gene comes the end of the CDR3, since the read stops 3 residues before it. This sequence joins TRBV5-4 and TRBJ2-5; 15 nucleotides agree with TRBD2. The CDR3 runs to 15 residues. The ends lost 3 bases at V and 5 bases at J; junction bases unmatched: 2. Looked up from germline, CDR1 is SGHNT and CDR2 is YYREEE (reference sequence). The CDR3 here is CASSSGLAGGETQYF. The sequenced CDR3 bases are TGTGCCAGCAGCTCGGGACTAGCGGGGGGCGAGACC.

A word on this clone: Read sequence stops 3 residues before the CDR3 end, and the germline J gene provides the missing end. The chain couples TRBV18 to TRBJ1-1, with D tentatively TRBD1 (6 bases). CDR3 length equals 14 residues. The germline CDR1 and CDR2 sequences are KGHSH and LQKENI. CDR3 residues: CASSPATTGPEAFF. The covered CDR3 bases are TGTGCCAGCTCACCAGCCACGACAGGCCCCGAA.

As concerns this clone: Read data end 3 residues before the CDR3 end; the end is taken from the germline J gene. The chain combines TRBV20-1 with TRBJ1-1; 8 bases map to TRBD1. Germline CDR1 is DFQATT and CDR2 is SNEGSKA (reference sequence). V was clipped by 0 bases and J by 6 bases; unmatched bases: 6. The CDR3 is made up of 14 amino acids. Incomplete CDR3 DNA: TGCAGTGCTAGAGATGACAGGGGATCCGCTGAA. This codes for CSARDDRGSAE. The whole CDR3 sequence reads CSARDDRGSAEAFF.

With regard to this clone: Read coverage stops 3 residues before the CDR3 terminus; the germline J gene supplies the remainder. The rearrangement joins TRBV20-1 to TRBJ2-7, with a possible D match to TRBD2 (6 bases). This CDR3 has 14 residues. The germline V gene encodes CDR1 DFQATT and CDR2 SNEGSKA (reference sequence). V was trimmed by 8 bases and J by 3 bases, leaving 20 bases between them. The CDR3 sequence: CSPSGSPGLYEQYF. The sequenced part of the CDR3 DNA is TGCAGTCCAAGCGGGTCCCCGGGCCTCTACGAG.

Regarding this clone: The sequence runs out 3 residues before the end of the CDR3; the remainder is reconstructed from the germline J gene. This rearrangement joins TRBV24-1 to TRBJ2-5; 8 bases map to TRBD2. Germline trimming cut 0 bases from V and 1 base from J; bases unmatched to any gene: 0. CDR1 is KGHDR, CDR2 SFDVKD, per germline. The CDR3 is 15 residues long. The CDR3 DNA, read in part, is TGTGCCACCAGTGATTTGCTAGCGGGCCAAGAGACC. It yields the protein CATSDLLAGQET. The whole CDR3 reads CATSDLLAGQETQYF.

Remarks on this clone: The read is 3 residues too short to cover the CDR3 end, so that end is filled in from the germline J gene. This chain links TRBV7-9 with TRBJ2-1, with 10 positions matching TRBD2. This CDR3 has 15 residues. Trimming removed 2 bases from V and 7 bases from J; junction bases left unmatched: 5. CDR1 and CDR2 (germline): SEHNR, FQNEAQ (reference sequence). CDR3 protein: CASSLSIAGGNEQFF. The DNA read from the CDR3 is TGTGCCAGCAGCTTAAGTATAGCGGGAGGTAATGAG.

This clone is classed as medium-sized by frequency. The read halts 3 residues ahead of the CDR3 end, with the missing end drawn from the germline J gene. The V gene is TRBV18, the J gene TRBJ1-2, with D possibly matching TRBD1 (5 bases). CDR1 is KGHSH, CDR2 LQKENI, per germline. V lost 0 bases and J 7 bases, leaving 15 bases between the germline ends. The CDR3 spans 15 residues. The CDR3 region is CASSPPWSGRIGYTF. CDR3 DNA, as far as it was read: TGTGCCAGCTCACCACCATGGTCAGGGCGGATTGGC. The full variable domain, completed using reference TRBV18 and TRBJ1-2, is NAGVMQNPRHLVRRRGQEARLRCSPMKGHSHVYWYRQLPEEGLKFMVYLQKENIIDESGMPKERFSAEFPKEGPSILRIQQVVRGDSAAYFCASSPPWSGRIGYTFGSGTRLTVV.